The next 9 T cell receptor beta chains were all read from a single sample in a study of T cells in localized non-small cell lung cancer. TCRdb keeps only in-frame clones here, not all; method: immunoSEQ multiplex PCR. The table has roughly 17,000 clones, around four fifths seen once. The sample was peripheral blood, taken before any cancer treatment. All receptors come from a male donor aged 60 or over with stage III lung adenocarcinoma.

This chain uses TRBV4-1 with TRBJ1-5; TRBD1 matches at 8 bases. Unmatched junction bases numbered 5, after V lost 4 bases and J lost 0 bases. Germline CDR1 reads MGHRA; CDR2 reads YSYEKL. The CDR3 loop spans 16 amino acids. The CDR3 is CASSPGQVYSNQPQHF. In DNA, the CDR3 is TGCGCCAGCAGCCCGGGACAGGTATATAGCAATCAGCCCCAGCATTTT.

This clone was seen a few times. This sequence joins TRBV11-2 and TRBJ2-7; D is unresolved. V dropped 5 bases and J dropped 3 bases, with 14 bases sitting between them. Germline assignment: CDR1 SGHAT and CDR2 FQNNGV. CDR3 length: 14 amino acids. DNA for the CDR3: TGTGCCAGCAGCACCGGGCCTCTATACTACGAGCAGTACTTC. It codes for CASSTGPLYYEQYF.

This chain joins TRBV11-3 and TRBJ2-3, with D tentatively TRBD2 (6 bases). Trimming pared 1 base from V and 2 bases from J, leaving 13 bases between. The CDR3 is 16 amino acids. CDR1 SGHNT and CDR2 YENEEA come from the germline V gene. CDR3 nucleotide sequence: TGTGCCAGCAGCTTAGGGTTCGGCGGGGTCACAGATACGCAGTATTTT. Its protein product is CASSLGFGGVTDTQYF.

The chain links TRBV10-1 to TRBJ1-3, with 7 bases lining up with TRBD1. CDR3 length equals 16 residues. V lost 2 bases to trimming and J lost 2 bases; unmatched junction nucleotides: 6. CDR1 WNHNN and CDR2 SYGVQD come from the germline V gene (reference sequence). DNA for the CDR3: TGCGCCAGCAGTGAGCTTCCGACAGGGACTGGAAACACCATATATTTT. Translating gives CASSELPTGTGNTIYF.

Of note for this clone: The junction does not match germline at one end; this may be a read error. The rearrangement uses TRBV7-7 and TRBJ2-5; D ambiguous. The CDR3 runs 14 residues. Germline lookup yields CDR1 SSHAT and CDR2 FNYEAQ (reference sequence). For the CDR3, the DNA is TGTGCTAGCAGCTTAGTCAGTGCTGGAGAGACCCAGTACTTC. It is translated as CASSLVSAGETQYF.

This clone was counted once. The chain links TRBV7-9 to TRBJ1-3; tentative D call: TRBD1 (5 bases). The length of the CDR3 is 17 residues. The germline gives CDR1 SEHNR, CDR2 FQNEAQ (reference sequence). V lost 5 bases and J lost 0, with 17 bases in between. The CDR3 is CASSPAFVRASGNTIYF. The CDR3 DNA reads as TGTGCCAGCAGCCCAGCTTTCGTCAGGGCCTCTGGAAACACCATATATTTT.

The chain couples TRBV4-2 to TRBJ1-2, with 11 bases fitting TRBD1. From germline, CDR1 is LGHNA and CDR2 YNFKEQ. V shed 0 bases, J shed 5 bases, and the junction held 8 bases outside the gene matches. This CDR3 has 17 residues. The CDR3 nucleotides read TGTGCCAGCAGCCAAGACGGGACAGGGGGTGCTTCTTATGGCTACACCTTC. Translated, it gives CASSQDGTGGASYGYTF.

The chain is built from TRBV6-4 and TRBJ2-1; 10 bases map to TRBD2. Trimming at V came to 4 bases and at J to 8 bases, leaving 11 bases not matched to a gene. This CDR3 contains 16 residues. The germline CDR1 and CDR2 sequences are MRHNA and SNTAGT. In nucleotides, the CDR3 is TGTGCCAGCAGTGCCGAAAGGCTAGCGGGGGCCTATGAGCAGTTCTTC. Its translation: CASSAERLAGAYEQFF.

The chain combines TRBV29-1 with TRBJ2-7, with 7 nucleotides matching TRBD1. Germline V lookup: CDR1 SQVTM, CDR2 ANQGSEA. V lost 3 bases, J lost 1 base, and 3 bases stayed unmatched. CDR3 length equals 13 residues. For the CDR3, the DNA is TGCAGCGTTGATTTGGGACAGTCCTACGAGCAGTACTTC. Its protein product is CSVDLGQSYEQYF.